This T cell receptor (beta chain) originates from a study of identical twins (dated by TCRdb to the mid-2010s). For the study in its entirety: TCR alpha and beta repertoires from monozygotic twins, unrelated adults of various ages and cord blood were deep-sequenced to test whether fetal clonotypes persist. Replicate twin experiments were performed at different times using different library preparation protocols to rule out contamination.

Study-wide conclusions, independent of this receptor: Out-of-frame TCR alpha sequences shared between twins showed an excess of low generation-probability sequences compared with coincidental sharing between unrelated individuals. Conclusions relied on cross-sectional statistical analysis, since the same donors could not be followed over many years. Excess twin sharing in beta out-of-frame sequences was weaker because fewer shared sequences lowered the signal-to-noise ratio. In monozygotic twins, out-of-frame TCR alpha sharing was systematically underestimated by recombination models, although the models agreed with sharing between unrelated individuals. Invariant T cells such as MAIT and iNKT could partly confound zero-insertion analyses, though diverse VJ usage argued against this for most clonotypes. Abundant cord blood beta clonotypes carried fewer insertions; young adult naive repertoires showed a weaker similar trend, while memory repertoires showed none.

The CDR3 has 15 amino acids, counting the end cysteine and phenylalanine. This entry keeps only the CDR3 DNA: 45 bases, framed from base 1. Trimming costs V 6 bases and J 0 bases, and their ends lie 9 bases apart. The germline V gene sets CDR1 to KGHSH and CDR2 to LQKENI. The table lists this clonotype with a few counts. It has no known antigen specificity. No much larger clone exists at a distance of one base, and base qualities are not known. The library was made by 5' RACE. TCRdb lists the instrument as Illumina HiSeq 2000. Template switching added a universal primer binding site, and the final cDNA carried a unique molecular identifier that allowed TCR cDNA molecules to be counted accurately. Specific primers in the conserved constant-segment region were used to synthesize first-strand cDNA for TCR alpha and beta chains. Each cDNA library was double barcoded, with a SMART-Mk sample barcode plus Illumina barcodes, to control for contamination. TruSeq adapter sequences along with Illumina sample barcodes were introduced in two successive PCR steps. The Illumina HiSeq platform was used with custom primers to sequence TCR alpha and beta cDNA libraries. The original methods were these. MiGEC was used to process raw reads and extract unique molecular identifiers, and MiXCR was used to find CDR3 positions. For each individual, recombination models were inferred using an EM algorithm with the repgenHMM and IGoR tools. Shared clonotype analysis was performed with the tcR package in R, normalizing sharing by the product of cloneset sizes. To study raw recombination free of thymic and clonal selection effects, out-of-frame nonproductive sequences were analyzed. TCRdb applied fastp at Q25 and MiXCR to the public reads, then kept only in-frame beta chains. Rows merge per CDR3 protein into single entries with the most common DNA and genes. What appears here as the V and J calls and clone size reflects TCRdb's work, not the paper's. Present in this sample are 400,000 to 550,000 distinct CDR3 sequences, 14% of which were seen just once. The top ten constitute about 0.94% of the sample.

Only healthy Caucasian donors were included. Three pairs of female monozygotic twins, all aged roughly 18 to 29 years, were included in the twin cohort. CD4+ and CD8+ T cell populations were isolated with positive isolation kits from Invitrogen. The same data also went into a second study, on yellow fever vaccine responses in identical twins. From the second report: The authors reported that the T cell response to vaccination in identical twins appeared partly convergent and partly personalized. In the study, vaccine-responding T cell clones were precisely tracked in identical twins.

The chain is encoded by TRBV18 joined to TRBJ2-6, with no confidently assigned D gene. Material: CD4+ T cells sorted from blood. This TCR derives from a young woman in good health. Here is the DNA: TGTGCCAGCTCGGGTTCCATCTCTGGGGCCAACGTCCTGACTTTC. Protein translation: CASSGSISGANVLTF.